The subject of this entry is one T cell receptor (beta chain). Between the trimmed V and J ends, which lost 6 bases and 1 base, there was a span of 3 bases. Per the germline V gene, CDR1 is SEHNR and CDR2 is FQNEAQ (reference sequence). This CDR3 has 11 amino acids. The sample originates from a study of cytomegalovirus exposure and HLA in healthy donors. PCR amplification relied on 60 Vbeta primers (plus 13 Jbeta primers). The method was immunoSEQ multiplex PCR; TCRdb's version includes in-frame clones alone and lacks a portion of them. This sample has 150,000 or so clones, with 65% to 85% found just once.

Sequenced material: PBMCs. The clonotype was recovered from a woman aged 45-60 years in good health and CMV-seropositive. The chain joins TRBV7-9 to TRBJ1-1; D unclear. The CDR3 is CASSQNTEAFF. The CDR3, as DNA: TGTGCCAGCAGTCAGAACACTGAAGCTTTCTTT.